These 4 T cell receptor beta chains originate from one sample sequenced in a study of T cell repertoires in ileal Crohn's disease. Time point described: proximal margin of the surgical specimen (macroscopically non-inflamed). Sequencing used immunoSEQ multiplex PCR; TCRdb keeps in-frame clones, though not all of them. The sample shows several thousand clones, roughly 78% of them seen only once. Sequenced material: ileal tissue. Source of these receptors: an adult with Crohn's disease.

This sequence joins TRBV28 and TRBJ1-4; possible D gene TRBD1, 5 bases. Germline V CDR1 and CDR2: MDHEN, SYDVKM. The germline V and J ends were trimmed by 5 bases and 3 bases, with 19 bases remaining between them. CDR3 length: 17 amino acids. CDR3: CASSIRDFGAANEKLFF. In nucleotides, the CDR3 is TGTGCCAGCAGTATCCGGGACTTTGGAGCGGCTAATGAAAAACTGTTTTTT.

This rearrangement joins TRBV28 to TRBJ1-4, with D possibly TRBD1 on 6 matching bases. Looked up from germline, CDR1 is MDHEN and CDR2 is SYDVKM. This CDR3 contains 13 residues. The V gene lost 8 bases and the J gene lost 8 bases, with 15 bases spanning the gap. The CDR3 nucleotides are TGTGCCAGCGGGGGCAGGGGAGGCGAAAAACTGTTTTTT. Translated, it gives CASGGRGGEKLFF.

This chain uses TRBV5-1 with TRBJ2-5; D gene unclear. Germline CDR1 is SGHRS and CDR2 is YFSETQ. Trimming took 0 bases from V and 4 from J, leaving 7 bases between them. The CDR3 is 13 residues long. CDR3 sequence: CASSLASGETQYF. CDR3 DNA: TGCGCCAGCAGCTTGGCGTCAGGAGAGACCCAGTACTTC.

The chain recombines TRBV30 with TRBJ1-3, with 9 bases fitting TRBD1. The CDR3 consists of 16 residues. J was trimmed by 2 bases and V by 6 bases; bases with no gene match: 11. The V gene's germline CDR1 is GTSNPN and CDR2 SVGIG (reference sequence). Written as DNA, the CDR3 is TGTGCCTGCTACAATAACAGGGGGCTAGCTGGAAACACCATATATTTT. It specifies CACYNNRGLAGNTIYF.